The T cell receptor beta chain described here comes from a study of STAT5B mutations in CD4+ large granular lymphocyte leukemia (dated by TCRdb to between 2021 and 2023). Regarding the research as a whole: Among the healthy controls, the CDR3 'QG' motif was associated with a particular HLA allele. The purity of purified fractions was confirmed by flow cytometry on FACSCanto II or FACSVerse to exceed 95% among lymphocytes. The study compared the TCRbeta repertoires of patients with CD4+ T-cell large granular lymphocyte leukemia against the TCRbeta repertoires of healthy blood donors. Results the study describes overall, beyond this receptor: Each patient's main leukemic clonotypes were private, but approximately 23% of these clonotypes showed up at low frequency in the non-leukemic repertoires of other patients. Compared with healthy CD4+ repertoires, CD4-sorted patient repertoires appeared more clonal, and this difference remained even after the putative leukemic clones were removed. The data were not HLA-matched, and the relatively small sample size could explain the higher clonality seen in CD4+ compared with CD8+ T-LGLL. Enrichment of TRBV06-family usage was observed among the top patient clones (8/27) relative to healthy controls (2/35).

As concerns this clone: The specificity of this receptor is unknown. No much larger clonotype is one base removed from it; base qualities were not supplied.

Sequences SGHTA (CDR1) and FQGNSA (CDR2) are obtained from the germline V gene. Trimming removed 3 bases from V and 3 bases from J; the gene matches leave 4 bases unexplained. Inclusive of the bounding cysteine and phenylalanine, the CDR3 is 14 residues long. The DNA shown is the 42-base CDR3, in frame from base 1. TCRbeta rearrangements were sequenced from genomic DNA using the immunoSEQ assay at survey resolution. The study's own analysis went as follows. In the TCR sequencing data, the lowest productive clonotype frequency that could be detected was 2.59 x 10-5. Only productive TCRbeta rearrangements, defined as complete and in-frame sequences, were included in the analyses. Clonality for each sample was calculated as Simpson clonality in the immunoSEQ Analyzer version 3.0. Clones were grouped by frequency into very rare, small, medium, large (1-20%) or hyperexpanded (>20%) categories. Generation probabilities were estimated with OLGA 1.2.3, V-gene circos plots were made with VDJtools, specificities were searched in VDJdb, and CDR3 motifs were identified with GLIPH. The clones in this table, taken by TCRdb from immuneACCESS, are in-frame only. Not every clone is retained; where verified, under half of the shortfall comes from an unresolved V gene, and the cause of the rest is unknown. The V and J calls and the clone size are those of that table, but D and trimming were determined from the DNA. The sample data list some 29,000 clones, and around four fifths of these were observed just once. 6.2% of the sample rests with the top ten.

Healthy controls were some 35 blood donors whose buffy coats came from the Finnish Red Cross blood service. All TCR-sequenced material derived from peripheral blood: patient blood samples and healthy donor buffy coats. Peripheral blood mononuclear cells were isolated by Ficoll-Hypaque gradient centrifugation. Magnetic purification was used to isolate CD4+ cells from the buffy coats of the healthy controls. Genomic DNA was extracted using the Gentra Puregene Cell and Tissue kit, and a Qubit 2.0 fluorometer was used to quantify it. Sequencing was carried out using CD4+ T cells from blood buffy coats. The chain is made from TRBV7-2 and TRBJ2-5, with 7 bases matching TRBD2. The receptor comes from a human donor in good health. The CDR3 in this case is CASSFGAGEETQYF. The sequence in DNA is TGTGCCAGCAGCTTCGGGGCGGGGGAAGAGACCCAGTACTTC. The CDR3, completed at both ends by the reference TRBV7-2 and TRBJ2-5 genes, gives the full variable domain GAGVSQSPSNKVTEKGKDVELRCDPISGHTALYWYRQSLGQGLEFLIYFQGNSAPDKSGLPSDRFSAERTGGSVSTLTIQRTQQEDSAVYLCASSFGAGEETQYFGPGTRLLVL.